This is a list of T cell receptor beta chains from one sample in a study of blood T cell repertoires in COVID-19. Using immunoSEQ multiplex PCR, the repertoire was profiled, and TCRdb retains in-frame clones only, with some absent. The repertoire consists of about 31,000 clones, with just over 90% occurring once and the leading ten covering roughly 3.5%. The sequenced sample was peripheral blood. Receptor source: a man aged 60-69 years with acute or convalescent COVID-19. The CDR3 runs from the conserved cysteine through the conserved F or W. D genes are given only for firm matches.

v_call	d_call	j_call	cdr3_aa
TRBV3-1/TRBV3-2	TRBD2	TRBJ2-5	CASSRGLAYQETQYF
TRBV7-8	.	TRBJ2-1	CASSSRQEFGEQFF
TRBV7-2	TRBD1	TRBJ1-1	CASSLVSAGGGTEAFF
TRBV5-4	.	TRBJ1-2	CASSSRQVYGYTF
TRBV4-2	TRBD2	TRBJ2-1	CASSRRPRTSGSPDAFF
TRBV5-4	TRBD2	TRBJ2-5	CASTRGGGRTQETQYF
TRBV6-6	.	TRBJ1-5	CASSLGAGQPQHF
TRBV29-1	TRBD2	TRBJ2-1	CSVELAGWYEQFF
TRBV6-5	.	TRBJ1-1	CASRYTVNTEAFF
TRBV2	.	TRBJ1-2	CASSVQGNYGYTF
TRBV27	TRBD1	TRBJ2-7	CASSKRQGGRYEQYF
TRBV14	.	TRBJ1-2	CASSRNIQGYYTF
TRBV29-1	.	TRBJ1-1	CSVAPRSTEAFF
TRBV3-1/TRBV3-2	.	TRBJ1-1	CASSQGAQGPMNTEAFF
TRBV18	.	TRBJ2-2	CASSTGAVKNTGELFF
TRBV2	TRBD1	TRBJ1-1	CASSENFDRVRGNTEAFF
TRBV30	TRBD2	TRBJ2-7	CAWMRGTYEQYF
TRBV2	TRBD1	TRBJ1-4	CASGWTGRDEKLFF
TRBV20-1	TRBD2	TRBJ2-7	CSASRTSGRGEQYF
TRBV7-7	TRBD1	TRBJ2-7	CASSSGQSTEQYF
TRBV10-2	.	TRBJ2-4	CASIADSGAWGKNIQYF
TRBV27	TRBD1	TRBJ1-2	CASSPGQGAGYTF
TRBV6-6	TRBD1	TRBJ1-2	CASSTDRDYGYTF
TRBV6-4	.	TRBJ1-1	CASSGSPSGEAFF
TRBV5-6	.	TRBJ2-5	CASSEPGMAGQETQYF
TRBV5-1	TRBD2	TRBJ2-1	CASSLTSGINEQFF
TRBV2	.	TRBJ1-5	CASRRASNQPQHF
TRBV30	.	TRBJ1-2	CAWSPPRAGALQGYTF
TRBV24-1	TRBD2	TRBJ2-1	CATSDFGLAGNNEQFF
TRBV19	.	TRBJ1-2	CASSRLGRNYGYTF
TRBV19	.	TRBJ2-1	CASTIGLFMTNEQFF
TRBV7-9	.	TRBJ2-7	CASSSGRDEQYF
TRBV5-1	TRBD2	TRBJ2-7	CASSLTSGHYEQYF
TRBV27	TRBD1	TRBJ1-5	CASRGRGGAGQPQHF
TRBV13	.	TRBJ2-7	CASSSDSPTYEQYF
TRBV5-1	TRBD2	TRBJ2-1	CASSPWTSGRINEQFF
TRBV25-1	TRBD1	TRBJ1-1	CASSARDRGMNTEAFF
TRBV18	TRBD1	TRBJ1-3	CASSRTGIDGNTIYF
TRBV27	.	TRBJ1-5	CASSLFGGNQPQHF
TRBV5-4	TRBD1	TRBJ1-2	CASSFLQGAYGYTF
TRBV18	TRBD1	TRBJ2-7	CASSPPRGTGGEQYF
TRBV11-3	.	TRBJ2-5	CASSSRTVVYQETQYF
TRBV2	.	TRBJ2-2	CASSPFVTGELFF
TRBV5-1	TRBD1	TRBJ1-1	CASSQGQGRNTEAFF
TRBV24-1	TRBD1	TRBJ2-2	CATSESLYRGDTGELFF